The rows below give T cell receptor beta chains drawn from one sample of a study of cytomegalovirus exposure and HLA in healthy donors. Repertoires were generated with immunoSEQ multiplex PCR, while TCRdb's copy carries only in-frame clones and drops some. The sample has 75,000 to 90,000 clones, and its top ten clones hold 1.4% to 1.5%. Sequencing input: PBMCs. These receptors all come from a woman aged 55-70 years in good health and CMV-seronegative. Both conserved end residues are part of each CDR3. The order of the fields is J gene, V gene, D gene, CDR3 DNA, CDR3 protein. D genes are given only for firm matches.

TRBJ2-1 | TRBV19 | . | TGTGCCAGTAGTATTAGTCGAGCGGACAATGAGCAGTTCTTC | CASSISRADNEQFF
TRBJ2-7 | TRBV18 | . | TGTGCCAGCTCATCGGACAGAGACTACGAGCAGTACTTC | CASSSDRDYEQYF
TRBJ2-7 | TRBV4-1 | . | TGCGCCAGCAGCCAAGCTGACGGGGTCTCCTACGAGCAGTACTTC | CASSQADGVSYEQYF
TRBJ2-3 | TRBV5-1 | TRBD2 | TGCGCCAGCAGCTTGGACGTTGGGGGACTAGCGGCTAGCACAGATACGCAGTATTTT | CASSLDVGGLAASTDTQYF
TRBJ1-2 | TRBV29-1 | TRBD1 | TGCAGCGTTGAAGATCCCCTGGGACAGGGGAGCACCTATGGCTACACCTTC | CSVEDPLGQGSTYGYTF
TRBJ2-7 | TRBV7-2 | . | TGTGCCAGCAGCTCCACCAGGGCCTACGAGCAGTACTTC | CASSSTRAYEQYF
TRBJ2-1 | TRBV27 | TRBD1 | TGTGCCAGCAGGACTTCCGGGACAGGGGGCGCAGGGGAGCAGTTCTTC | CASRTSGTGGAGEQFF
TRBJ2-5 | TRBV2 | . | TGTGCCAGCAGTGAAGTTGGCGGGATGCTTTCAGACCAGTACTTC | CASSEVGGMLSDQYF
TRBJ1-5 | TRBV19 | . | TGTGCCAGTAGTATTGGAGCGGATCAGCCCCAGCATTTT | CASSIGADQPQHF
TRBJ2-1 | TRBV27 | TRBD2 | TGTGCCAGCAGATCCGGGACTAGCTTTAATCTATTCGATGAGCAGTTCTTC | CASRSGTSFNLFDEQFF
TRBJ2-1 | TRBV5-1 | TRBD2 | TGCGCCAGCAGCTTCCCTAGCGGTCTTCAGAGCGATGAGCAGTTCTTC | CASSFPSGLQSDEQFF
TRBJ2-1 | TRBV7-8 | TRBD2 | TGTGCCAGCAGCTTAGCGACTAGCGGGCTAGTAATCAATGAGCAGTTCTTC | CASSLATSGLVINEQFF
TRBJ2-5 | TRBV10-3 | TRBD1 | TGTGCCATCAGTGAGTCGAGGGGGCAGGGAGAGACCCAGTACTTC | CAISESRGQGETQYF
TRBJ2-7 | TRBV9 | TRBD1 | TGTGCCAGCAGCGACGGGACAGGGAGGGTCTACGAGCAGTACTTC | CASSDGTGRVYEQYF
TRBJ2-1 | TRBV7-3 | . | TGTGCCAGCAGCTTACCGGGGGGCGCTTCCAATGAGCAGTTCTTC | CASSLPGGASNEQFF
TRBJ2-3 | TRBV7-2 | TRBD2 | TGTGCCAGCAGCTCCCCTGGGGGTAGCGGGGTCGATACGCAGTATTTT | CASSSPGGSGVDTQYF
TRBJ2-2 | TRBV7-8 | TRBD1 | TGTGCCAGCAGCTTCCGACAGGGGGCACGTGACACCGGGGAGCTGTTTTTT | CASSFRQGARDTGELFF
TRBJ2-7 | TRBV6-1 | . | TGTGCCAGCACAGGGAATGTTGAAAACCACGAGCAGTACTTC | CASTGNVENHEQYF
TRBJ1-5 | TRBV19 | . | TGTGCCAGTAACGACGTACAGGGACGTAGTTATAGCAATCAGCCCCAGCATTTT | CASNDVQGRSYSNQPQHF
TRBJ2-7 | TRBV2 | TRBD1 | TGTGCCAGCAGGATCCCGGGACAGGGGGCTTTCGAGCAGTACTTC | CASRIPGQGAFEQYF
TRBJ2-7 | TRBV28 | TRBD1 | TGTGCCTGCGGACAGGGGGCAAGAGAGCAGTACTTC | CACGQGAREQYF
TRBJ1-6 | TRBV4-2 | . | TGTGCCAGCAGCCAAGTAAAAACGGATTCACCCCTCCACTTT | CASSQVKTDSPLHF
TRBJ1-1 | TRBV7-3 | . | TGTGCCAGCAGCTTAACCCCAGGGGACACTGAAGCTTTCTTT | CASSLTPGDTEAFF
TRBJ2-7 | TRBV29-1 | TRBD1 | TGCAGCGTGAGTGCGGACAGGGGGAACGAGCAGTACTTC | CSVSADRGNEQYF
TRBJ2-7 | TRBV6-5 | TRBD2 | TGTGCCAGCAAGGTCCTAGCGGGCCAAACCTACGAGCAGTACTTC | CASKVLAGQTYEQYF
TRBJ2-7 | TRBV5-5 | TRBD1 | TGTGCCAGCAGCTTGGGACAGGGTTCCCTAGCCTACGAGCAGTACTTC | CASSLGQGSLAYEQYF
TRBJ1-5 | TRBV27 | . | TGTGCCAGCAGCCCCTTCGGGGGAGACAATAGCAATCAGCCCCAGCATTTT | CASSPFGGDNSNQPQHF
TRBJ2-7 | TRBV19 | . | TGTGCCAGTAGTGTTGGAGGGGTGCAGTACTTC | CASSVGGVQYF
TRBJ2-3 | TRBV18 | TRBD1 | TGTGCCAGCTCGCCCGACAGGGGACGACCTCGGACAGATACGCAGTATTTT | CASSPDRGRPRTDTQYF
TRBJ1-2 | TRBV6-1 | . | TGTGCCAGCAGGGAAGCTGGGGGGTTGAGCTATGGCTACACCTTC | CASREAGGLSYGYTF
TRBJ2-7 | TRBV18 | . | TGTGCCAGCTCACCCCCTTCGATAGCGGAGGGCGAGCAGTACTTC | CASSPPSIAEGEQYF
TRBJ2-1 | TRBV13 | TRBD2 | TGTGCCAGCAGCCCCGGGACTAGCGGCAATGAGCAGTTCTTC | CASSPGTSGNEQFF
TRBJ2-7 | TRBV6-5 | TRBD2 | TGTGCCAGCAGTTACGGCGGGAGGGTGGGGGAGCAGTACTTC | CASSYGGRVGEQYF
TRBJ2-5 | TRBV15 | . | TGTGCCACCAGCAGAGATCGGGGTATCGGGGAGACCCAGTACTTC | CATSRDRGIGETQYF
TRBJ2-7 | TRBV7-8 | TRBD1 | TGTGCCAGCAGCTCCCGGGACAGGCTAGACGAGCAGTACTTC | CASSSRDRLDEQYF
TRBJ1-2 | TRBV20-1 | . | TGCAGTGCTAGTGTTTACTCTGGCTACACCTTC | CSASVYSGYTF
TRBJ1-2 | TRBV19 | . | TGTGCCAGTAGTATATCTGACACGCTTAACTATGGCTACACCTTC | CASSISDTLNYGYTF
TRBJ2-3 | TRBV9 | . | TGTGCCAGCAGCGTAGCATCGGGTCGAGATACGCAGTATTTT | CASSVASGRDTQYF
TRBJ1-3 | TRBV9 | . | TGTGCCAGCAGCTCCCTTGGAGGCGGGTACGAAGGAAACACCATATATTTT | CASSSLGGGYEGNTIYF
TRBJ1-1 | TRBV6-5 | TRBD1 | TGTGCCAGTACTCTAAACAGGGGGCGTAATACTGAAGCTTTCTTT | CASTLNRGRNTEAFF
TRBJ2-7 | TRBV5-5 | TRBD2 | TGTGCCAGCAGCTCAAAAGGACTAGCGGGAACCTACGAGCAGTACTTC | CASSSKGLAGTYEQYF
TRBJ2-2 | TRBV14 | . | TGTGCCAGCAGCCAAGGCCCAGGGTGGAACTCCGGGGAGCTGTTTTTT | CASSQGPGWNSGELFF
TRBJ2-3 | TRBV5-1 | . | TGCGCCAGCAGCCCCCGGGAATTGGGCACAGATACGCAGTATTTT | CASSPRELGTDTQYF
TRBJ2-1 | TRBV23-1 | TRBD2 | TGCGCCAGCAGTCCTAGCGGGAGCGGAAATGAGCAGTTCTTC | CASSPSGSGNEQFF
TRBJ2-1 | TRBV7-3 | . | TGTGCCAGCAGCCGTCTACGAGGTGGGTGGAATGAGCAGTTCTTC | CASSRLRGGWNEQFF
TRBJ1-3 | TRBV6-6 | TRBD1 | TGTGCCAGCAGTTACGAACAGGGGTCTGGAAACACCATATATTTT | CASSYEQGSGNTIYF